This entry describes one TCR beta chain. Its binding antigen is unknown. Base qualities are not provided; no much larger clone lies one nucleotide away. This sample was taken from a study of technical replicates of blood from a few donors (dated by TCRdb to 2016 to 2017). Relative to germline, V is 8 bases shorter and J is 1 base shorter, with 5 bases between their ends. As encoded in the germline V gene, CDR1 is MNHEY while CDR2 is SVGAGI. The CDR3 spans 12 residues, from the cysteine through the phenylalanine. Only the CDR3 DNA is retained, 36 bases long and in frame from the first base. Library generation was performed with the immunoSEQ multiplex PCR assay. In its TCRdb copy, this immuneACCESS table keeps in-frame sequences only and misses some clones. Where compared with another copy, unresolved V genes explain less than half of these, and the others have no known cause. In this sample the table shows about 88,000 clones, over 90% of which occur a single time. The ten largest clonotypes hold more than 0.2% of the sample.

Material: T cells isolated from PBMCs. The chain uses TRBV6-5 and TRBJ2-2; the best D guess is TRBD2, with 5 bases matching. The receptor's source is a human donor in good health. DNA sequence: TGTGCCAGCGGAGGGAACACCGGGGAGCTGTTTTTT. This gives the protein CASGGNTGELFF.